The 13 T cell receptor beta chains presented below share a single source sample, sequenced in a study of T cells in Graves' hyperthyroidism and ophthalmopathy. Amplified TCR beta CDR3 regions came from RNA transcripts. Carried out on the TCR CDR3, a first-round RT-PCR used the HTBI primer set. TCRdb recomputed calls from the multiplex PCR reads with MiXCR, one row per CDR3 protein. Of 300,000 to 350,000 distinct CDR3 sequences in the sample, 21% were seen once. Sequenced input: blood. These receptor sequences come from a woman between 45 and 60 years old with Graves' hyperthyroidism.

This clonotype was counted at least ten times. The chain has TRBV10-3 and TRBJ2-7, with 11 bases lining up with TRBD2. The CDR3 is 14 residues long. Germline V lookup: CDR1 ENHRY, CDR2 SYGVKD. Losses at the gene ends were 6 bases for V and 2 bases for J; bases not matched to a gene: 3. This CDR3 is CAISQLAGAYEQYF. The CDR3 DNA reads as TGTGCCATCAGCCAACTAGCGGGGGCCTACGAGCAGTACTTC.

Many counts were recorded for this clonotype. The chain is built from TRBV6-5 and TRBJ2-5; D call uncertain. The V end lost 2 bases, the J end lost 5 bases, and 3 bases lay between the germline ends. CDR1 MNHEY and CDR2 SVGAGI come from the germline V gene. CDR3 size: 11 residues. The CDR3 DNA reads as TGTGCCAGCAGTTACAGGGAGACCCAGTACTTC. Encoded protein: CASSYRETQYF.

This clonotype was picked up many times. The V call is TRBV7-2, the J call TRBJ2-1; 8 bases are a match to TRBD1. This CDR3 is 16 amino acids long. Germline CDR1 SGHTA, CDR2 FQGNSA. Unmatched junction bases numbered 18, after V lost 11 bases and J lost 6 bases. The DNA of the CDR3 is TGTGCCTGCTCTGGGGACGGGACAGGAGGAATCAATGAGCAGTTCTTC. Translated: CACSGDGTGGINEQFF.

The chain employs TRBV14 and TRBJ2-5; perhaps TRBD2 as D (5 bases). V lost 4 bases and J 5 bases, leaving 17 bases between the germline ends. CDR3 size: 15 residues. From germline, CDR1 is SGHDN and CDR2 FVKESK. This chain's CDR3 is CASSPRVGAWETQYF. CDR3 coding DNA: TGTGCCAGCAGCCCCCGGGTGGGAGCTTGGGAGACCCAGTACTTC.

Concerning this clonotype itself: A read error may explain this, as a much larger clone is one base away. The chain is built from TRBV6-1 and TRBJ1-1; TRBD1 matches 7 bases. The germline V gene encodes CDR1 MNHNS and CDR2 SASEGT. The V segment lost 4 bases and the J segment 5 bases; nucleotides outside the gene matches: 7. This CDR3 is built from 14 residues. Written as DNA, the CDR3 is TGTGCCAGCAGTGGGGACAGAGGTTTGACTGAAGCTTTCTTT. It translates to CASSGDRGLTEAFF.

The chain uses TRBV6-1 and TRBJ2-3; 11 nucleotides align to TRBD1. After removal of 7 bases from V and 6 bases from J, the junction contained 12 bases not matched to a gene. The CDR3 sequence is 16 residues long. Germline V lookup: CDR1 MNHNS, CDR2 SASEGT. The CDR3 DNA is TGTGCCAGCAATCCCAAACCCGGGACAGGGGGGGATACGCAGTATTTT. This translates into CASNPKPGTGGDTQYF.

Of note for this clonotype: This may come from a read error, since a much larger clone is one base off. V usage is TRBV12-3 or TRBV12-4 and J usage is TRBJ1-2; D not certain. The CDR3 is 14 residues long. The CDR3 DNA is TGTGCCAGCAGTCTCGTACAAGCTAACTATGGCTGCACCTTC. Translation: CASSLVQANYGCTF.

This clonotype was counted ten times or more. CDR3 sequence (DNA): TGTGCCAGCAGTAAGACTCTTTCGGGGACCCAGTACTTC. Amino acid sequence: CASSKTLSGTQYF. The chain is built from TRBV27 and TRBJ2-5; no definite D call. V was trimmed by 5 bases and J by 7 bases, leaving 14 bases between them. This CDR3 has 13 amino acids. Germline V lookup: CDR1 MNHEY, CDR2 SMNVEV (reference sequence).

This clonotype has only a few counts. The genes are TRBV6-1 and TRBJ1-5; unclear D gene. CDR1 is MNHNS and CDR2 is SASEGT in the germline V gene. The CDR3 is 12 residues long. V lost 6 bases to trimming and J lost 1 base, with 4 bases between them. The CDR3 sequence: CASRESNQPQHF. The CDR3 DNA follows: TGTGCCAGCAGAGAGAGCAATCAGCCCCAGCATTTT.

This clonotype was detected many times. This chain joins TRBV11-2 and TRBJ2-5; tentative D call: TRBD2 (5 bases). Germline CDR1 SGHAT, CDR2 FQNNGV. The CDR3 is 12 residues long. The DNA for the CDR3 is TGTGCAAGCGGTTCTACCCTAGGGACCCAGTACTTC. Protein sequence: CASGSTLGTQYF.

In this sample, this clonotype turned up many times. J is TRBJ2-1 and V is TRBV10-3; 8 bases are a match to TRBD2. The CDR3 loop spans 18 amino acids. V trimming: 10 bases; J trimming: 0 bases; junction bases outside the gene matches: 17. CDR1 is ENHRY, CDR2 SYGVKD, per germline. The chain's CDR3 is CATDGGRRGGSSYNEQFF. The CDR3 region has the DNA TGTGCCACTGACGGCGGGAGGAGAGGGGGAAGCTCCTACAATGAGCAGTTCTTC.

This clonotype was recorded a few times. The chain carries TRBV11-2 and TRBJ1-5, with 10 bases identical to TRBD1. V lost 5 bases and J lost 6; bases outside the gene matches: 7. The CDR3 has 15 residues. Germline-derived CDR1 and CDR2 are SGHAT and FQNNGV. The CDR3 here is CASSPGTGDPQPQHF. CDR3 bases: TGTGCCAGCAGCCCAGGGACAGGGGACCCTCAGCCCCAGCATTTT. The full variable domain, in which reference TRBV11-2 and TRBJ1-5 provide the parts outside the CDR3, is EAGVAQSPRYKIIEKRQSVAFWCNPISGHATLYWYQQILGQGPKLLIQFQNNGVVDDSQLPKDRFSAERLKGVDSTLKIQPAKLEDSAVYLCASSPGTGDPQPQHFGDGTRLSIL.

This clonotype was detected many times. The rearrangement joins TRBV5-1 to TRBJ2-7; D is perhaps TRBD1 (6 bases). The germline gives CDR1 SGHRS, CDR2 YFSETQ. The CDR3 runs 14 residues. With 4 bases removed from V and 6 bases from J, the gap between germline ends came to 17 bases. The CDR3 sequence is CASSRLPGDVEQYF. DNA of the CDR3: TGCGCCAGCAGCCGCCTGCCAGGGGACGTCGAGCAGTACTTC.